The rows below give T cell receptor beta chains drawn from one sample of a study of blood T cell repertoires in COVID-19. The protocol was immunoSEQ multiplex PCR, while the TCRdb copy is restricted to in-frame clones and leaves out a portion. The sample has 200,000 to 250,000 clones; 65% to 85% are singletons. The sample taken for sequencing was PBMCs or T cells enriched from blood (not recorded which). The receptor set was obtained from a woman aged 60-75 years who had recovered from COVID-19. CDR3s include the opening cysteine and the closing phenylalanine or tryptophan. The D gene is left open where the match is weak. Not every row has a clone size; where given, it reads once, few, many or a size class.

V gene,J gene,clone size,D gene,CDR3 protein,CDR3 DNA
TRBV4-2,TRBJ2-1,NA,NA,CASSQETGVVYNEQFF,TGTGCCAGCAGCCAAGAAACGGGGGTCGTCTACAATGAGCAGTTCTTC
TRBV11-2,TRBJ1-4,NA,NA,CASSFRRQSSLKLFF,TGTGCCAGCAGCTTCAGGAGACAGAGCTCGCTAAAACTGTTTTTT
TRBV14,TRBJ2-1,NA,NA,CASRPAGSRQFF,TGTGCCAGCAGACCCGCCGGGAGTCGGCAGTTCTTC
TRBV5-4,TRBJ1-4,few,TRBD1,CASSRGTGGPTNEKLFF,TGTGCCAGCAGCCGGGGGACAGGGGGCCCAACTAATGAAAAACTGTTTTTT
TRBV2,TRBJ2-2,NA,TRBD1,CASRKETGINTGELFF,TGTGCCAGCAGGAAGGAGACAGGGATTAACACCGGGGAGCTGTTTTTT
TRBV14,TRBJ1-1,NA,TRBD1,CASSHLKGQTNTEAFF,TGTGCCAGCAGCCACCTGAAGGGACAGACGAACACTGAAGCTTTCTTT
TRBV6-5,TRBJ1-2,NA,NA,CASIPGPGSLYGYTF,TGTGCCAGCATCCCCGGCCCGGGATCTCTTTATGGCTACACCTTC
TRBV27,TRBJ1-1,NA,TRBD1,CASSPRLATGREPFF,TGTGCCAGCAGTCCTCGTCTGGCGACAGGGCGCGAACCTTTCTTT
TRBV7-8,TRBJ1-4,NA,NA,CASSLSGFEKLFF,TGTGCCAGCAGCTTATCAGGGTTTGAAAAACTGTTTTTT
TRBV7-9,TRBJ2-7,NA,TRBD2,CASSPRLAGGRYEQYF,TGTGCCAGCAGCCCCCGGCTAGCGGGGGGGCGTTACGAGCAGTACTTC
TRBV21-1,TRBJ2-7,NA,NA,CASSKGRGGNEQYF,TGTGCCAGCAGCAAGGGCCGGGGAGGGAACGAGCAGTACTTC
TRBV7-8,TRBJ2-1,NA,TRBD1,CASSSTGTGPSEQFF,TGTGCCAGCAGCTCCACCGGGACAGGGCCTTCGGAGCAGTTCTTC
TRBV4-1,TRBJ1-6,NA,NA,CASSPQTNSYNSPLHF,TGCGCCAGCAGCCCACAAACTAACTCCTATAATTCACCCCTCCACTTT
TRBV7-2,TRBJ1-4,NA,TRBD1,CASSSTGPNEKLFF,TGTGCCAGCAGCTCGACAGGGCCCAATGAAAAACTGTTTTTT
TRBV2,TRBJ2-3,once,TRBD1,CASSEMGTADTQYF,TGTGCCAGCAGTGAAATGGGGACAGCAGATACGCAGTATTTT
TRBV4-2,TRBJ2-7,NA,TRBD1,CASSQDVTRDRGSKSSYEQYF,TGTGCCAGCAGCCAAGATGTTACCCGGGACAGGGGATCTAAAAGCTCCTACGAGCAGTACTTC
TRBV7-2,TRBJ1-2,NA,NA,CASSFIGLGRENFNYGYTF,TGTGCCAGCAGCTTTATTGGCCTTGGGCGGGAAAACTTTAACTATGGCTACACCTTC
TRBV5-4,TRBJ2-7,NA,NA,CASSQGGGPPPYEQYF,TGTGCCAGCAGCCAGGGAGGCGGGCCACCCCCCTACGAGCAGTACTTC
TRBV4-1,TRBJ1-1,NA,NA,CASSQENQGRMNTEAFF,TGCGCCAGCAGCCAAGAAAATCAGGGCAGGATGAACACTGAAGCTTTCTTT
TRBV6-5,TRBJ1-3,NA,TRBD1,CASSYGQVGNTIYF,TGTGCCAGCAGTTACGGACAGGTTGGAAACACCATATATTTT
TRBV7-2,TRBJ1-5,NA,NA,CASSLNPGAQHF,TGTGCCAGCAGCTTAAACCCAGGGGCGCAGCATTTT
TRBV7-9,TRBJ1-5,NA,NA,CASSLTGGGSQHF,TGTGCCAGCAGCTTGACGGGAGGTGGGTCCCAGCATTTT
TRBV10-3,TRBJ2-7,NA,NA,CAISSRQELERSYEQYF,TGTGCCATCAGCTCCCGACAGGAACTGGAGAGGTCCTACGAGCAGTACTTC
TRBV18,TRBJ2-2,NA,TRBD1,CASSPKGQGAGTGELFF,TGTGCCAGCTCACCGAAGGGACAGGGGGCTGGCACCGGGGAGCTGTTTTTT
TRBV19,TRBJ2-7,NA,TRBD1,CASSLDRGIGEQYF,TGTGCCAGTAGTTTGGACAGGGGAATAGGCGAGCAGTACTTC
TRBV15,TRBJ2-1,NA,NA,CATSRNNNEQFF,TGTGCCACCAGCAGAAATAACAATGAGCAGTTCTTC
TRBV29-1,TRBJ1-6,NA,TRBD1,CSVQRTGGSPLHF,TGCAGCGTTCAGAGGACAGGGGGTTCACCCCTCCACTTT
TRBV19,TRBJ1-4,once,NA,CASSIPGREKLFF,TGTGCCAGTAGTATACCTGGTCGGGAAAAACTGTTTTTT
TRBV2,TRBJ1-2,few,TRBD1,CASSEGTGYIGYTF,TGTGCCAGCAGTGAAGGGACAGGGTACATTGGCTACACCTTC
TRBV12-5,TRBJ1-5,NA,TRBD1,CASGLGHPGTDNYSNQPQHF,TGTGCTAGTGGTTTGGGCCATCCAGGGACAGATAATTATAGCAATCAGCCCCAGCATTTT
TRBV10-2,TRBJ1-4,NA,TRBD1,CASKRTGDAEKLFF,TGCGCCAGCAAAAGAACAGGGGATGCTGAAAAACTGTTTTTT
TRBV7-3,TRBJ1-2,NA,TRBD1,CASSTGQGDYGYTF,TGTGCCAGCAGCACCGGACAGGGGGACTATGGCTACACCTTC
TRBV7-9,TRBJ1-2,NA,NA,CASSSGTTNYGYTF,TGTGCCAGCAGCTCAGGGACAACTAACTATGGCTACACCTTC
TRBV4-3,TRBJ2-3,NA,TRBD2,CASSQTSGGADTQYF,TGCGCCAGCAGCCAAACTAGCGGGGGGGCAGATACGCAGTATTTT
TRBV7-9,TRBJ1-1,NA,TRBD1,CASSWLQGVGEAFF,TGTGCCAGCAGCTGGTTACAGGGGGTCGGTGAAGCTTTCTTT
TRBV4-3,TRBJ2-5,NA,NA,CASSQDLPAGGRKTQYF,TGCGCCAGCAGCCAAGATTTACCGGCCGGGGGGCGGAAGACCCAGTACTTC
TRBV2,TRBJ1-1,few,NA,CASSEWGGETEAFF,TGTGCCAGCAGTGAATGGGGGGGGGAAACTGAAGCTTTCTTT
TRBV9,TRBJ2-5,NA,NA,CASSVAGYQETQYF,TGTGCCAGCAGCGTAGCGGGGTACCAAGAGACCCAGTACTTC
TRBV4-2,TRBJ2-2,NA,TRBD1,CASSPTGDTGELFF,TGTGCCAGCAGTCCGACAGGGGACACCGGGGAGCTGTTTTTT
TRBV6-5,TRBJ1-4,NA,TRBD1,CASSYSGQGYEKLFF,TGTGCCAGCAGTTACTCGGGACAGGGATATGAAAAACTGTTTTTT
TRBV3-1/TRBV3-2,TRBJ1-2,NA,NA,CASSQDQGLNYGYTF,TGTGCCAGCAGCCAAGACCAGGGGCTCAACTATGGCTACACCTTC
TRBV12-3/TRBV12-4,TRBJ2-2,NA,NA,CASSSSSGGELFF,TGTGCCAGCAGTTCCTCGTCGGGCGGGGAGCTGTTTTTT
TRBV18,TRBJ2-5,NA,TRBD2,CASSPRASGRQETQYF,TGTGCCAGCTCACCACGGGCTAGCGGGAGACAAGAGACCCAGTACTTC
TRBV7-2,TRBJ1-5,NA,NA,CASSLAHRPENQPQHF,TGTGCCAGCAGCTTAGCCCACAGACCAGAGAATCAGCCCCAGCATTTT
TRBV4-3,TRBJ2-4,NA,TRBD1,CASPIKGDGTGDLLAKNIQYF,TGCGCCAGCCCCATCAAAGGGGATGGGACAGGGGACCTTCTAGCCAAAAACATTCAGTACTTC
TRBV2,TRBJ1-3,NA,NA,CASSEEGSSGNTIYF,TGTGCCAGCAGTGAGGAGGGGAGCTCTGGAAACACCATATATTTT
TRBV6-6,TRBJ1-6,NA,NA,CASSHRTFGSYNSPLHF,TGTGCCAGCAGTCATCGGACATTCGGCTCCTATAATTCACCCCTCCACTTT
TRBV5-4,TRBJ2-2,NA,TRBD1,CASSLRRTGGNTGELFF,TGTGCCAGCAGCCTGCGACGGACAGGGGGGAACACCGGGGAGCTGTTTTTT
TRBV4-2,TRBJ1-1,once,TRBD1,CASSRGQADTEAFF,TGTGCCAGCAGCCGGGGACAGGCGGACACTGAAGCTTTCTTT
TRBV19,TRBJ1-2,NA,TRBD1,CASSKGASYGYTF,TGTGCCAGTAGTAAGGGGGCTTCCTATGGCTACACCTTC
TRBV9,TRBJ2-2,NA,NA,CASSEGLPGELFF,TGTGCCAGCAGCGAGGGACTCCCCGGGGAGCTGTTTTTT
TRBV29-1,TRBJ1-1,NA,NA,CSVAGGLNTEAFF,TGCAGCGTTGCGGGGGGACTGAACACTGAAGCTTTCTTT
TRBV13,TRBJ2-1,few,TRBD1,CASSLGQGDSYNEQFF,TGTGCCAGCAGCTTAGGTCAGGGGGACTCCTACAATGAGCAGTTCTTC
TRBV7-8,TRBJ2-7,NA,NA,CASSAGQLLIYEQYF,TGTGCCAGCAGCGCGGGACAGCTCCTTATCTACGAGCAGTACTTC